The rows below give T cell receptor beta chains drawn from one sample of a study of shared clonotypes between healthy human individuals. The table came from immunoSEQ multiplex PCR; TCRdb's copy has only in-frame clones and leaves some out. The sample lists about 690,000 clones, 90% seen once, with roughly 36% in the top ten. The sequenced material came from memory CD8+ T cells from PBMCs. The receptor source for this set is a man aged 18 to 30 in good health. Some clones in this sample may be carry-over from other donors' samples. The CDR3 runs from the conserved cysteine through the conserved F or W. Fields, in order: clone size, V gene, J gene, D gene, CDR3 protein, CDR3 DNA. The D gene is left open where the match is weak. Size values are once, few and many counts, or a class for expanded clones, and some rows have none.

-	TRBV27	TRBJ1-2	-	CASSSNRVSGYTF	TGTGCCAGCAGTTCAAACAGGGTTTCTGGCTACACCTTC
-	TRBV10-3	TRBJ2-7	-	CAISLRDYKGVISYEQYF	TGTGCCATCAGCCTTCGTGACTACAAGGGGGTTATCTCCTACGAGCAGTACTTC
-	TRBV9	TRBJ2-7	-	CASSVGAAAVYEQYF	TGTGCCAGCAGCGTAGGAGCGGCCGCTGTCTACGAGCAGTACTTC
-	TRBV6-1	TRBJ2-7	-	CASSEGGNQGYEQYF	TGTGCCAGCAGCGAGGGGGGAAATCAGGGGTACGAGCAGTACTTC
-	TRBV5-1	TRBJ2-1	TRBD2	CASSLSSSGRPLYNEQFF	TGCGCCAGCAGCTTGTCTTCTAGCGGGAGGCCACTTTACAATGAGCAGTTCTTC
-	TRBV4-1	TRBJ1-1	-	CASSHPPGVYTEAFF	TGCGCCAGCAGCCACCCGCCCGGGGTTTACACTGAAGCTTTCTTT
-	TRBV5-4	TRBJ2-7	TRBD1	CASSSRTGIGAYEQYF	TGTGCCAGCAGCTCCCGGACAGGGATCGGGGCCTACGAGCAGTACTTC
-	TRBV7-9	TRBJ1-5	-	CASSLSGEYNQPQHF	TGTGCCAGCAGCTTATCTGGGGAGTACAATCAGCCCCAGCATTTT
-	TRBV10-2	TRBJ2-1	TRBD2	CASAGTINTLSYNEQFF	TGCGCCAGCGCCGGGACTATCAACACTCTGTCCTACAATGAGCAGTTCTTC
-	TRBV2	TRBJ1-3	-	CASVSNTIYF	TGTGCCAGCGTATCGAACACCATATATTTT
-	TRBV10-3	TRBJ1-5	TRBD1	CAPSGGPNQPQHF	TGTGCCCCCTCAGGGGGGCCCAATCAGCCCCAGCATTTT
-	TRBV7-2	TRBJ1-2	-	CASSSHRESYTF	TGTGCCAGCAGCTCCCACCGGGAGTCCTACACCTTC
-	TRBV19	TRBJ2-7	-	CASSIMETSFEQYF	TGTGCCAGTAGTATTATGGAGACATCCTTCGAGCAGTACTTC
once	TRBV7-2	TRBJ2-1	-	CASSLGLRSYNEQFF	TGTGCCAGCAGTTTGGGACTTCGATCCTACAATGAGCAGTTCTTC
once	TRBV9	TRBJ1-2	-	CASSVGPGGYTF	TGTGCCAGCAGCGTAGGGCCCGGCGGCTACACCTTC
-	TRBV4-3	TRBJ2-1	TRBD1	CASSHLPSGQGFLNEQFF	TGCGCCAGCAGCCATTTACCCTCGGGACAGGGTTTTCTCAATGAGCAGTTCTTC
-	TRBV9	TRBJ2-5	TRBD1	CASSVATGEETQYF	TGTGCCAGCAGCGTAGCCACAGGGGAAGAGACCCAGTACTTC
-	TRBV27	TRBJ1-4	-	CASRALRGSNEKLFF	TGTGCCAGCAGGGCTCTTCGGGGTTCTAATGAAAAACTGTTTTTT
few	TRBV7-9	TRBJ1-2	TRBD1	CASSRGQGLFGYTF	TGTGCCAGCAGTCGCGGACAGGGCCTATTTGGCTACACCTTC
-	TRBV19	TRBJ1-1	-	CASSISPGPEAFF	TGTGCCAGTAGTATTTCGCCCGGACCCGAAGCTTTCTTT
-	TRBV4-1	TRBJ2-7	-	CASSQIRESEQYF	TGCGCCAGCAGCCAAATCAGGGAAAGTGAGCAGTACTTC
-	TRBV27	TRBJ1-4	-	CASSPSLGLPELFF	TGTGCCAGCAGTCCCAGTTTGGGGCTGCCGGAACTGTTTTTT
-	TRBV28	TRBJ2-1	-	CASSSLDYNEQFF	TGTGCCAGCAGTTCGCTGGACTACAATGAGCAGTTCTTC